Below, one TCR beta chain is given with its context. The record originates from a study of blood T cells in healthy people across ages. A second PCR of 7 to 11 cycles used a sample-barcoded 5' primer and a J-beta primer mix. Each CDR3 protein is one row after TCRdb ran MiXCR on the 5' RACE reads. The sample yields hundreds of thousands of distinct CDR3 sequences, approximately 65% seen once. Staff drew around 10 milliliters of peripheral blood from each donor. There are 15 residues in the CDR3. Trimming removed 1 base from V and 6 bases from J; junction bases left unmatched: 6. From germline, CDR1 is SGHTA and CDR2 FQGNSA.

The source of this sequence is a man under 40 in good health. The specimen was blood. J is TRBJ2-7 and V is TRBV7-2; 10 positions match TRBD1. DNA for the CDR3: TGTGCCAGCAGCTTAGATTTTGGACAGGGGGGCGAGCAGTACTTC. Its protein product is CASSLDFGQGGEQYF.